This T cell receptor (beta chain) was captured by sequencing in a study of a mutant IDH1 vaccine in newly diagnosed glioma. As for the study in general: Visits designated V12 and V13 were conducted at weeks 35 and 47, respectively.

The CDR3 extends over 15 amino acids. Per germline, CDR1 LNHDA and CDR2 SQIVND (reference sequence). Trimming cost V 6 bases and J 7 bases; bases outside gene matches: 11. As to this clone: Its antigen is as yet unknown.

The data were produced by immunoSEQ multiplex PCR, yet TCRdb's version contains in-frame clones alone and is incomplete. This sample yields tens of thousands of clones, of which approximately 80% are seen a single time; more than 10% belongs to the top ten. This sample's time point: week 35, safety follow-up. Doses comprised 300 ug of mutant IDH1 20-mer peptide each, plus topical imiquimod. Notes on the study in general: The authors found pseudoprogression apparently unrelated to changes in top peripheral T cell clonotypes.

The J gene is TRBJ1-2, the V gene TRBV19; TRBD1 matches at 10 bases. The sample was PBMCs, taken from a glioma patient whose treatment included an IDH1 peptide vaccine. The receptor was isolated from a man aged 35-49 years with glioma. CDR3 amino acids: CASRKGTGEMVGYTF. CDR3 bases: TGTGCCAGTAGGAAAGGGACAGGGGAAATGGTTGGCTACACCTTC.